This TCR beta chain was captured in a study of blood T cell repertoires in COVID-19. Study-wide background: From T cells, B-cell-depleted T cells, or PBMCs came the material, which was cDNA or gDNA.

Assay: immunoSEQ multiplex PCR; the TCRdb copy retains only in-frame clones and omits some. The sample contains approximately 220,000 clones, approximately 88% of which appear only once. Germline V gene data show CDR1 as SGHRS and CDR2 as YFSETQ. The CDR3 contains 16 residues. Trimming took off 5 bases at V and 3 bases at J, with 20 bases between the two ends. Sequencing was carried out using PBMCs or T cells enriched from blood (not recorded which). This sequence was found in a woman in her twenties or thirties with acute COVID-19. V gene TRBV5-1 combines with J gene TRBJ2-5, with a possible D match to TRBD1 (6 bases). The CDR3, as DNA: TGCGCCAGCAGGCTAGGGTCTGCGCAGGGGAAAGAGACCCAGTACTTC. It encodes CASRLGSAQGKETQYF.